This is a list of T cell receptor beta chains from one sample in a study of early T cells in non-severe SARS-CoV-2 infection. TCRdb reprocessed the 5' RACE reads via MiXCR and lists one record per CDR3 protein. The sample records about 45,000 distinct CDR3 sequences, 11% being singletons. The sequenced sample consisted of whole blood. The source is an adult who was a healthcare worker with PCR-confirmed SARS-CoV-2 infection or an uninfected control (not recorded which). Each CDR3 is given with its conserved first and last residue. The D gene is left open where the match is weak. Clone size is shown for a subset of rows, as once, few, many or a class of expanded clone.

>-|many|TRBV18|TRBJ1-1
CASSPSVWNTEAFF
TGTGCCAGCTCACCATCGGTGTGGAACACTGAAGCTTTCTTT
>-|many|TRBV14|TRBJ2-1
CASSQARDYNEQFF
TGTGCCAGCAGCCAGGCCAGGGACTACAATGAGCAGTTCTTC
>TRBD1|few|TRBV28|TRBJ1-1
CASRPLGQGNTEAFF
TGTGCCAGCAGACCCCTGGGACAGGGGAACACTGAAGCTTTCTTT
>TRBD2|few|TRBV20-1|TRBJ2-5
CSALGTWAGVQETQYF
TGCAGTGCCCTCGGGACTTGGGCGGGAGTTCAAGAGACCCAGTACTTC
>TRBD1|-|TRBV9|TRBJ2-7
CASSVGTGTYEQYF
TGTGCCAGCAGCGTAGGGACAGGAACTTACGAGCAGTACTTC
>-|many|TRBV10-3|TRBJ1-4
CAIAGATNEKLFF
TGTGCCATCGCCGGTGCAACTAATGAAAAACTGTTTTTT
>-|-|TRBV20-1|TRBJ2-3
CSARRSTDTQYF
TGCAGTGCTAGACGTAGCACAGATACGCAGTATTTT
>TRBD2|-|TRBV7-8|TRBJ2-7
CASSLGNVAGGHEQYF
TGTGCCAGCAGCTTAGGAAACGTAGCGGGAGGCCACGAGCAGTACTTC
>-|few|TRBV7-9|TRBJ1-1
CASSLEANTEAFF
TGTGCCAGCAGCTTAGAGGCGAACACTGAAGCTTTCTTT
>-|many|TRBV29-1|TRBJ2-3
CSANRDGITDTQYF
TGCAGCGCGAACCGGGACGGAATCACAGATACGCAGTATTTT
>TRBD2|-|TRBV30|TRBJ2-2
CAWSVWGLAGVSRLPGELFF
TGTGCCTGGAGTGTATGGGGACTAGCGGGAGTATCCCGACTCCCCGGGGAGCTGTTTTTT
>TRBD2|few|TRBV6-2/TRBV6-3|TRBJ2-1
CASSRPSGPYNEQFF
TGTGCCAGCAGTCGACCTAGCGGACCCTACAATGAGCAGTTCTTC
>-|few|TRBV24-1|TRBJ1-1
CATSDLQSVAYF
TGTGCCACCAGTGATTTGCAGTCGGTAGCCTACTTT
>-|many|TRBV12-3/TRBV12-4|TRBJ1-2
CASSIGRTNYGYTF
TGTGCCAGCAGTATTGGACGGACAAACTATGGCTACACCTTC
>TRBD1|few|TRBV7-2|TRBJ2-7
CASSPRTGSSYEQYF
TGTGCCAGCAGCCCCCGGACAGGGAGCTCCTACGAGCAGTACTTC
>-|medium-sized|TRBV29-1|TRBJ1-5
CSVGARDQPQHF
TGCAGCGTGGGGGCGAGGGATCAGCCCCAGCATTTT
>-|-|TRBV28|TRBJ2-3
CASSFWGRHTDTQYF
TGTGCCAGCAGTTTCTGGGGGAGGCACACAGATACGCAGTATTTT
>-|few|TRBV6-5|TRBJ1-4
CASGTTEENEKLFF
TGTGCCAGCGGAACGACAGAAGAGAATGAAAAACTGTTTTTT
>-|many|TRBV3-1|TRBJ1-2
CASSLGFGPQGYGYTF
TGTGCCAGCAGCCTGGGTTTTGGGCCTCAAGGCTATGGCTACACCTTC
>-|-|TRBV20-1|TRBJ2-4
CSARDPRGNIQYF
TGCAGTGCTAGAGATCCACGGGGAAACATTCAGTACTTC
>-|-|TRBV5-1|TRBJ2-3
CASSLGIDGTDTQYF
TGCGCCAGCAGCTTGGGAATAGACGGCACAGATACGCAGTATTTT
>TRBD2|-|TRBV6-2/TRBV6-3|TRBJ2-5
CASSSSLGTSGQETQYF
TGTGCCAGCAGTTCTTCCCTTGGGACTAGCGGCCAAGAGACCCAGTACTTC
>-|medium-sized|TRBV7-9|TRBJ2-2
CASSHAFGYNTGELFF
TGTGCCAGCAGCCACGCCTTTGGGTATAACACCGGGGAGCTGTTTTTT
>-|few|TRBV12-3/TRBV12-4|TRBJ1-6
CASSLQGSPLHF
TGTGCCAGCAGTTTACAGGGTTCACCCCTCCACTTT
>-|few|TRBV6-6|TRBJ2-7
CASSLYREQQYF
TGTGCCAGCAGTCTCTACAGGGAACAGCAGTACTTC
>-|few|TRBV28|TRBJ1-1
CASSPRLLTEAFF
TGTGCCAGCAGTCCACGTCTCCTAACTGAAGCTTTCTTT
>-|few|TRBV7-2|TRBJ2-3
CASSPWDFTDTQYF
TGTGCCAGCAGCCCCTGGGACTTCACAGATACGCAGTATTTT
>TRBD2|many|TRBV30|TRBJ2-1
CAWSATSRSYNEQFF
TGTGCCTGGAGCGCGACTAGCCGCTCCTACAATGAGCAGTTCTTC
>-|-|TRBV2|TRBJ1-1
CAQKRGENTEAFF
TGTGCTCAAAAGAGGGGGGAGAACACTGAAGCTTTCTTT
>-|few|TRBV3-1|TRBJ2-1
CASSRGLNNEQFF
TGTGCCAGCAGCCGGGGACTTAACAATGAGCAGTTCTTC
>-|few|TRBV28|TRBJ2-7
CASSFMTNEQYF
TGTGCCAGCAGTTTTATGACGAACGAGCAGTACTTC
>-|-|TRBV11-1|TRBJ1-2
CASSQDRSSYTF
TGTGCCAGCAGCCAAGACAGGAGTAGCTACACCTTC
>-|many|TRBV6-2/TRBV6-3|TRBJ2-5
CASSYFQGNLVTQYF
TGTGCCAGCAGTTACTTCCAGGGGAATCTCGTGACCCAGTACTTC
>TRBD2|few|TRBV27|TRBJ2-7
CATTTSGSYEQYF
TGTGCCACCACTACTAGCGGGAGCTACGAGCAGTACTTC
>TRBD1|many|TRBV7-9|TRBJ2-4
CASSLDERGTGELAKNIQYF
TGTGCCAGCAGCTTAGACGAAAGGGGAACAGGGGAGCTAGCCAAAAACATTCAGTACTTC
>-|medium-sized|TRBV24-1|TRBJ2-1
CATSWPGDGNKAKFF
TGTGCCACCAGCTGGCCGGGGGACGGGAATAAGGCGAAGTTCTTC
>-|many|TRBV14|TRBJ2-1
CASSQGERWQFF
TGTGCCAGCAGCCAAGGGGAGCGCTGGCAGTTCTTC
>-|-|TRBV12-3/TRBV12-4|TRBJ2-7
CASSLRREQYF
TGTGCCAGCAGCCTACGGAGGGAGCAGTACTTC
>-|few|TRBV12-3/TRBV12-4|TRBJ2-7
CASGWVGEQYF
TGTGCCAGCGGATGGGTGGGAGAGCAGTACTTC
>TRBD1|many|TRBV5-1|TRBJ1-2
CASSLGTDYGYTF
TGCGCCAGCAGCCTAGGGACAGACTATGGCTACACCTTC
>-|few|TRBV19|TRBJ2-4
CASSIMAGYKNIQYF
TGTGCCAGTAGTATAATGGCAGGATACAAAAACATTCAGTACTTC
>TRBD1|many|TRBV4-3|TRBJ2-2
CASSQEIRQGNTGELFF
TGCGCCAGCAGCCAAGAAATAAGACAGGGGAACACCGGGGAGCTGTTTTTT
>TRBD2|few|TRBV3-1|TRBJ2-2
CASSQVPGGDTGELFF
TGTGCCAGCAGCCAAGTACCGGGAGGCGACACCGGGGAGCTGTTTTTT
>-|-|TRBV12-3/TRBV12-4|TRBJ2-7
CASSLGEGSSYEQYF
TGTGCCAGCAGTTTGGGGGAAGGGAGCTCCTACGAGCAGTACTTC
>TRBD1|many|TRBV11-2|TRBJ2-7
CASSLGTGNNEQYF
TGTGCCAGCAGCTTGGGGACAGGGAATAACGAGCAGTACTTC
>TRBD1|few|TRBV25-1|TRBJ1-3
CASSEGTGGNTIYF
TGTGCCAGCAGTGAAGGGACAGGGGGAAACACCATATATTTT
>-|-|TRBV10-2|TRBJ1-1
CASSEHTEAFF
TGCGCCAGCAGTGAACACACTGAAGCTTTCTTT
>-|many|TRBV20-1|TRBJ2-1
CSARTSRTAYNEQFF
TGCAGTGCTAGAACAAGTCGGACAGCGTACAATGAGCAGTTCTTC
>-|many|TRBV19|TRBJ2-5
CATRQSGETQYF
TGTGCCACCCGACAGAGTGGGGAGACCCAGTACTTC
>TRBD1|-|TRBV28|TRBJ2-4
CASSLPSGTGKNIQYF
TGTGCCAGCAGTTTACCCTCCGGGACAGGGAAAAACATTCAGTACTTC
>TRBD2|few|TRBV4-1|TRBJ2-1
CASSPAGDGNEQFF
TGCGCCAGCAGCCCCGCGGGAGACGGTAATGAGCAGTTCTTC